Shown below are 8 T cell receptor beta chains from a single sample sequenced in a study of OX40 agonist ivuxolimab in advanced cancers. Measured with immunoSEQ multiplex PCR; TCRdb has only the in-frame clones, and not every one. The data show approximately 57,000 clones, with approximately 88% seen just once and 3% to 3.5% held by the top ten. Sequencing was performed on CD4+ or CD8+ T cells sorted from blood, taken in a trial of the OX40 agonist ivuxolimab. The receptors originated from an adult with an advanced solid tumor such as melanoma, head and neck, liver or kidney cancer.

The rearrangement uses TRBV6-1 and TRBJ2-5; 9 bases map to TRBD1. The germline V gene has CDR1 MNHNS and CDR2 SASEGT. The CDR3 sequence is 15 residues long. The V and J ends lost 4 bases and 4 bases, in that order; junction bases with no gene match: 7. The CDR3 DNA follows: TGTGCCAGCAGTGGCACAGGGGGCCAGAGAGAGACCCAGTACTTC. This sequence encodes CASSGTGGQRETQYF.

The chain combines TRBV4-3 with TRBJ1-3; D remains unclear. Germline loops: CDR1 LGHNA, CDR2 YSLEER. V was pared by 0 bases and J by 9 bases, with 24 bases between. There are 18 residues in the CDR3. As DNA, the CDR3 is TGCGCCAGCAGCCAAGATTTTCCCACAGCGGGAGAGTCGGGCACCATATATTTT. Amino acids: CASSQDFPTAGESGTIYF.

This clone was counted a single time. This chain uses TRBV7-9 with TRBJ2-1; D possibly uses TRBD1 or TRBD2 (5 bases each). Germline V gene data show CDR1 as SEHNR and CDR2 as FQNEAQ (reference sequence). CDR3 size: 15 residues. The germline V and J ends were trimmed by 5 bases and 7 bases, with 18 bases remaining between them. CDR3 bases: TGTGCCAGCAGCAGCCAAGAGGGGAGAGGTAATGAGCAGTTCTTC. Translation gives CASSSQEGRGNEQFF.

The rearrangement uses TRBV5-6 and TRBJ2-5; TRBD2 matches at 9 bases. The germline V gene has CDR1 SGHDT and CDR2 YYEEEE. With V trimmed by 4 bases and J by 2 bases, 15 bases remained unmatched. This CDR3 has 18 residues. The CDR3 protein is CASSGTGLAGTFQETQYF. The CDR3 coding sequence is TGTGCCAGCAGCGGAACCGGGCTAGCGGGAACTTTTCAAGAGACCCAGTACTTC.

For this clone: This same CDR3 is encoded by further DNA sequences in the sample. CDR3 nucleotide sequence: TGCGCCAGCAGCCAAGAAAGGACAGGGGGCTACGAGCAGTACTTC. Its translation: CASSQERTGGYEQYF. This chain links TRBV4-3 with TRBJ2-7, with 10 bases identical to TRBD1. V lost 0 bases, J lost 3 bases, and 2 bases stayed unmatched. The length of the CDR3 is 15 residues. Germline V gene lookup returns CDR1 LGHNA and CDR2 YSLEER.

The CDR3 coding sequence is TGTGCCAGCAGTTACGAGAGACGGCGGGGCTACACCTTC. Its translation: CASSYERRRGYTF. The chain links TRBV6-6 to TRBJ1-2; no clear D. CDR3 length equals 13 residues. Germline V gene lookup returns CDR1 MNHNY and CDR2 SVGAGI (reference sequence). V gave up 2 bases and J gave up 8 bases, with 12 bases separating them.

This chain joins TRBV9 and TRBJ2-7; 9 nucleotides match TRBD1. The CDR3 loop spans 15 amino acids. Germline CDR1 reads SGDLS; CDR2 reads YYNGEE. Unmatched junction bases numbered 11, after V lost 3 bases and J lost 7 bases. The chain's CDR3 is CASSGGWDRAEEQYF. The CDR3 DNA reads as TGTGCCAGCAGCGGGGGTTGGGACAGGGCGGAAGAGCAGTACTTC.

The chain combines TRBV4-2 with TRBJ1-1, with D possibly being TRBD1 (6 bases). This CDR3 comprises 17 residues. Germline-derived CDR1 and CDR2 are LGHNA and YNFKEQ. The ends were cut back, 4 bases at V and 4 bases at J, with 22 bases in the middle. CDR3 sequence reads: CASSPGLYRVVTTEAFF. The CDR3 bases are TGTGCCAGCAGCCCGGGATTATACAGGGTAGTCACCACTGAAGCTTTCTTT.